The 5 T cell receptor beta chains given below trace back to one sample, sequenced in a study of blood T cell repertoires in COVID-19. Using immunoSEQ multiplex PCR, the repertoire was profiled, and TCRdb retains in-frame clones only, with some absent. Here the sample spans about 180,000 clones, 80% to 90% being singletons. The sequencing input was peripheral blood. The origin of the receptors is a man between 50 and 59 years old with active or convalescent COVID-19.

In its sample, this clone was seen a few times. The chain joins TRBV5-4 to TRBJ1-4; 7 bases map to TRBD1. CDR3 length: 15 amino acids. Germline V lookup: CDR1 SGHNT, CDR2 YYREEE (reference sequence). With 5 bases clipped from V and 4 bases from J, the junction kept 8 bases outside the gene matches. The DNA of the CDR3 is TGTGCCAGCAGAAACGGACAGGACCTTAATGAAAAACTGTTTTTT. Translating gives CASRNGQDLNEKLFF.

A remark on this clone: The junction departs from germline at one end; a sequencing error may be responsible. This rearrangement joins TRBV6-6 to TRBJ2-5; 8 bases map to TRBD1. Looked up from germline, CDR1 is MNHNY and CDR2 is SVGAGI (reference sequence). The CDR3 runs 14 residues. The CDR3 nucleotides are TGTGCTAGCAGTATCCAGGGGGCCGGTGAGACCCAGTACTTC. Its protein is CASSIQGAGETQYF.

The V call is TRBV19, the J call TRBJ1-2; 7 bases are shared with TRBD1. Germline V gives CDR1 LNHDA, CDR2 SQIVND (reference sequence). The CDR3 sequence is 14 residues long. J was trimmed by 4 bases and V by 5 bases; bases with no gene match: 7. The CDR3, as DNA: TGTGCCAGTAGTGCAATGGGACAGTTCTATGGCTACACCTTC. Translated: CASSAMGQFYGYTF.

The chain has TRBV10-2 and TRBJ1-4; TRBD1 aligns across 8 bases. Germline loops: CDR1 WSHSY, CDR2 SAAADI. This CDR3 has 14 residues. V was pared by 5 bases and J by 4 bases, with 3 bases of the junction left unmatched. CDR3 coding DNA: TGCGCCAGCAGTCAGGGGGCCCTTAATGAAAAACTGTTTTTT. It specifies CASSQGALNEKLFF.

The J gene is TRBJ1-3, the V gene TRBV28; no definite D call. Trimming removed 1 base from V and 4 bases from J, with 11 bases in between. CDR3 length: 15 residues. Germline lookup yields CDR1 MDHEN and CDR2 SYDVKM. The CDR3: CASSLSVESGNTIYF. The CDR3 nucleotides are TGTGCCAGCAGTTTATCGGTGGAGTCCGGAAACACCATATATTTT. Drawing the rest from reference TRBV28 and TRBJ1-3, the complete variable domain is DVKVTQSSRYLVKRTGEKVFLECVQDMDHENMFWYRQDPGLGLRLIYFSYDVKMKEKGDIPEGYSVSREKKERFSLILESASTNQTSMYLCASSLSVESGNTIYFGEGSWLTVV.